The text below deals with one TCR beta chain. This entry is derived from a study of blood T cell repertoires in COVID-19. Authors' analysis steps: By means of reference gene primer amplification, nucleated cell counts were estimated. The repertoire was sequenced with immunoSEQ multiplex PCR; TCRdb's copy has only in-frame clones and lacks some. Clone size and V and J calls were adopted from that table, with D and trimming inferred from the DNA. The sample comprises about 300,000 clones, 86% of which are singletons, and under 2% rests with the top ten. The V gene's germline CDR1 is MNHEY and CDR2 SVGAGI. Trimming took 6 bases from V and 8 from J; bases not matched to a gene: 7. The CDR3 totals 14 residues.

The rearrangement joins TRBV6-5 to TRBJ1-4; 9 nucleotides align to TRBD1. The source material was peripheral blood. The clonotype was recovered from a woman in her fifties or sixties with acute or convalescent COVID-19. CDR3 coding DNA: TGTGCCAGCAGGCGACAGGGGGGTATCGAAAAACTGTTTTTT. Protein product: CASRRQGGIEKLFF.